These T cell receptor beta chains were read from a single sample in a study of shared clonotypes between healthy human individuals. The data were produced by immunoSEQ multiplex PCR, yet TCRdb's version contains in-frame clones alone and is incomplete. Here the sample spans over 2,000,000 clones, roughly 95% being singletons. Sequenced sample: naive CD8+ T cells from PBMCs. These receptors all stem from a man aged 18 to 30 in good health. Some clones in this sample may be carry-over from other donors' samples. Each CDR3 is given without its conserved first and last residue. Each record gives: V gene, D gene, J gene, CDR3 protein. D genes are given only for firm matches.

TRBV6-6	.	TRBJ2-7	ASSYSNNGQY
TRBV4-3	TRBD2	TRBJ2-2	ASSLATRAGLVAGELF
TRBV11-2	TRBD2	TRBJ2-1	ASSSYSGSSYNEQF
TRBV4-1	TRBD2	TRBJ2-1	ASSQPPGGFNEQF
TRBV7-9	.	TRBJ2-5	ASSLGQGWETQY
TRBV19	.	TRBJ2-7	ASSILALSSYEQY
TRBV7-6	TRBD2	TRBJ2-2	ASSPRLAGGTGELF
TRBV7-8	TRBD2	TRBJ2-1	ASSYGLAGPADEQF
TRBV19	TRBD1	TRBJ2-3	ATKPERGLGITDTQY
TRBV9	.	TRBJ2-3	ASSEGTGNTQY
TRBV7-9	.	TRBJ2-7	ASSPTPGEQY
TRBV5-1	.	TRBJ1-2	ASSFGSVPYGYT
TRBV6-1	.	TRBJ2-2	ASSARASTGELF
TRBV30	.	TRBJ1-5	AWSTGFNQPQH
TRBV9	.	TRBJ1-2	ASSYIGGAQGYT
TRBV27	TRBD2	TRBJ2-3	ASSLLLAGGPDTQY
TRBV4-1	.	TRBJ1-2	ASSQERQDYGYT
TRBV19	.	TRBJ2-1	ASSIVGDNEQF
TRBV7-2	TRBD2	TRBJ2-1	ASSFVGTSGYNEQF
TRBV7-9	TRBD1	TRBJ1-2	ASSWGQAVLYT
TRBV7-2	TRBD1	TRBJ2-4	ASSSDRGSGNIQY
TRBV27	.	TRBJ1-4	ASSNRDLKLF
TRBV27	.	TRBJ2-4	ASSLSSSIAKNIQY
TRBV27	.	TRBJ2-3	ASSPRGTSLTQY
TRBV27	.	TRBJ2-3	ASSLLTATTTDTQY
TRBV6-1	TRBD1	TRBJ2-7	ASTEGQGARNEQY
TRBV7-2	.	TRBJ2-1	ASSSRQSSYNEQF
TRBV29-1	TRBD2	TRBJ2-7	SAGTSEAYEQY
TRBV28	TRBD1	TRBJ2-7	ASSMDRASSYEQY
TRBV28	TRBD1	TRBJ2-7	ASRGQGLSYEQY
TRBV27	.	TRBJ2-2	ASSPGRTGELF
TRBV7-6	TRBD1	TRBJ1-5	ASSEDRGFSQPQH
TRBV7-9	.	TRBJ1-2	ASSLEGTYGYT
TRBV7-9	.	TRBJ2-2	ASSLGGARDRTGELF
TRBV6-6	.	TRBJ2-7	ASPGPTLSYEQY